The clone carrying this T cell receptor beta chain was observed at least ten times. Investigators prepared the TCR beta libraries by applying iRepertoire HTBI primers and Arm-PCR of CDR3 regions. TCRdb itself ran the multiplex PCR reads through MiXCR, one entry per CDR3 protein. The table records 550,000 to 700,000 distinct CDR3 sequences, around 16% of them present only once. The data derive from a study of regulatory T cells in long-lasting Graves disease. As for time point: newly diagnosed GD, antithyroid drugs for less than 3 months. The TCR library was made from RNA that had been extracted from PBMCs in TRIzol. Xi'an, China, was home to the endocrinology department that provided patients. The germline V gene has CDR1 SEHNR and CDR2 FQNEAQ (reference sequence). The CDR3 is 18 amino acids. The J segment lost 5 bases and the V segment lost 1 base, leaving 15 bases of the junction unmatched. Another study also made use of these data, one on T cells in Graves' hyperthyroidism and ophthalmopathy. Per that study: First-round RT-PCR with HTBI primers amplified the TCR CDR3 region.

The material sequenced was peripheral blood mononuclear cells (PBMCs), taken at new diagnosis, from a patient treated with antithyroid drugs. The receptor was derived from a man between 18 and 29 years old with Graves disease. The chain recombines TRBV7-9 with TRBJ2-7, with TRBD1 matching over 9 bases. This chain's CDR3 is CASSLGGQGLFGRHEQYF. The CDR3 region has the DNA TGTGCCAGCAGCTTAGGGGGACAGGGACTCTTTGGGAGGCACGAGCAGTACTTC.